This entry is about one T cell receptor (beta chain). The antigen is unknown. The CDR3 consists of 16 residues. V lost 2 bases, J lost 3 bases, and 16 bases lay in between. The germline V gene has CDR1 SEHNR and CDR2 FQNEAQ (reference sequence). Donors had nominal health at sampling but likely had unrecorded immune exposures. A multiplex PCR was run with 60 Vbeta primers and 13 Jbeta primers. Clones were sequenced by immunoSEQ multiplex PCR, and TCRdb holds only the in-frame ones, with some missing. The sample has about 200,000 clones, around 77% seen once. The data belong to a study of cytomegalovirus exposure and HLA in healthy donors. Findings and caveats of the study: One later analysis reportedly identified an Asian-associated ancestry cluster that showed fewer N-insertions than the 666-donor mean. It was 164 TCR beta chains that were listed as cytomegalovirus-associated. Through in vitro validation, three CMV-associated chains were shown to be specific for CMV antigens.

The rearrangement links TRBV7-9 to TRBJ1-1; D is possibly TRBD1 (6 bases). The clonotype comes from a man younger than 40 in good health and CMV-seronegative. Sequencing was carried out using PBMCs. Here the CDR3 reads CASSLPRGGMHTEAFF. For the CDR3, the DNA is TGTGCCAGCAGCTTACCTAGGGGGGGGATGCACACTGAAGCTTTCTTT.